This T cell receptor (beta chain) originates from a study of cytomegalovirus exposure and HLA in healthy donors. Comment on this clone: Its antigen is unidentified.

V was pared by 4 bases and J by 9 bases, with 9 bases of the junction left unmatched. The germline gives CDR1 MNHEY, CDR2 SMNVEV (reference sequence). There are 16 residues in the CDR3. Primers included in the PCR were 60 Vbeta and 13 Jbeta primers. Generated by immunoSEQ multiplex PCR, the TCRdb table keeps only in-frame clones and is missing some. The sample records about 89,000 clones, over 60% being singletons. General observations from the study: Within the data, a cluster of highly shared sequence variants was likely a sequencing artifact.

This receptor was identified in a man aged 25-45 years in good health and CMV-seronegative. The chain carries TRBV27 and TRBJ2-4; 13 bases align to TRBD2. The material sequenced was PBMCs. The DNA for the CDR3 is TGTGCCAGCAGTTCGCCCGGGACTAGCGGGACTGCCATTCAGTACTTC. It specifies CASSSPGTSGTAIQYF.